These 12 T cell receptor beta chains came from one sample sequenced in a study of blood T cell repertoires in COVID-19. The assay was immunoSEQ multiplex PCR, and TCRdb's table has in-frame clones only and misses some. The sample lists roughly 260,000 clones, 82% occurring once. Sequenced sample: peripheral blood. The receptors originated from a woman of 80 years or more with active or convalescent COVID-19.

This clone occurred once. The chain is built from TRBV2 and TRBJ2-5, with TRBD1 matching 7 bases. The CDR3 has 13 amino acids. Germline V CDR1 and CDR2: SNHLY, FYNNEI. J lost 2 bases, V lost 6 bases, and 3 bases had no gene match. The CDR3 DNA follows: TGTGCCAGCAGGGGACAGCCACAAGAGACCCAGTACTTC. Encoded protein: CASRGQPQETQYF.

The gene calls are TRBV18 and TRBJ2-1, with TRBD2 identical over 11 bases. After removal of 6 bases from V and 6 bases from J, the junction contained 10 bases not matched to a gene. This CDR3 is 16 amino acids long. The germline CDR1 and CDR2 sequences are KGHSH and LQKENI. Here the CDR3 reads CASSPVAGGLSNEQFF. The CDR3, as DNA: TGTGCCAGCTCCCCGGTAGCGGGAGGGCTTAGCAATGAGCAGTTCTTC.

In its sample, this clone was seen once. V and J are TRBV2 and TRBJ2-3; TRBD2 agrees at 13 bases. After removal of 5 bases from V and 2 bases from J, the junction contained 4 bases not matched to a gene. The CDR3 runs 16 residues. The germline gives CDR1 SNHLY, CDR2 FYNNEI. The CDR3 coding sequence is TGTGCCAGCAGTTCTACTAGCGGGAGGGCCACAGATACGCAGTATTTT. The encoded protein is CASSSTSGRATDTQYF.

The chain combines TRBV28 with TRBJ2-1, with D perhaps TRBD2 (5 bases). V was trimmed by 6 bases and J by 5 bases, leaving 11 bases between them. This CDR3 spans 13 amino acids. Germline V lookup: CDR1 MDHEN, CDR2 SYDVKM. The CDR3 DNA reads TGTGCCAGCAGGAGCGGCGTACACAATGAGCAGTTCTTC. Its translation: CASRSGVHNEQFF.

This chain links TRBV5-6 with TRBJ1-3; possible D gene TRBD1, 6 bases. Trimming removed 4 bases at V and 3 bases at J, with 11 bases between. The CDR3 extends over 14 amino acids. Germline V gene data show CDR1 as SGHDT and CDR2 as YYEEEE. In nucleotides, the CDR3 is TGTGCCAGCAGCACTGGACAGTATGGAAACACCATATATTTT. This codes for CASSTGQYGNTIYF.

This chain joins TRBV24-1 and TRBJ2-5; 10 nucleotides line up with TRBD2. This CDR3 contains 15 residues. With 6 bases clipped from V and 4 bases from J, the junction kept 7 bases outside the gene matches. Germline values: CDR1 KGHDR, CDR2 SFDVKD. The CDR3 nucleotides read TGTGCCACCAGTAAGAGCGGGGGGGCAGGAGAGACCCAGTACTTC. It encodes CATSKSGGAGETQYF.

This clone was recorded only once. The chain links TRBV29-1 to TRBJ1-2; 12 nucleotides agree with TRBD1. The CDR3 extends over 13 amino acids. V lost 6 bases to trimming and J lost 7 bases; unmatched junction nucleotides: 6. Per the germline V gene, CDR1 is SQVTM and CDR2 is ANQGSEA. Here the CDR3 reads CSVTGQGAVGYTF. CDR3 DNA: TGCAGCGTAACGGGACAGGGGGCGGTTGGCTACACCTTC.

This CDR3 is CATSREASIGNTIYF. Written as DNA, the CDR3 is TGTGCCACCAGCAGAGAGGCTAGCATCGGAAACACCATATATTTT. The chain uses TRBV15 and TRBJ1-3; no clear D. Trimming took off 0 bases at V and 4 bases at J, with 10 bases between the two ends. Germline V gives CDR1 LNHNV, CDR2 YYDKDF (reference sequence). The length of the CDR3 is 15 residues.

CDR3 in amino acids: CAISESGGLYGYTF. The CDR3 bases are TGTGCCATCAGTGAGTCCGGCGGTCTCTATGGCTACACCTTC. The gene calls are TRBV10-3 and TRBJ1-2; the D is unclear. The germline CDR1 and CDR2 sequences are ENHRY and SYGVKD. There are 14 residues in the CDR3. V gave up 0 bases and J gave up 4 bases, with 9 bases separating them.

The rearrangement links TRBV6-5 to TRBJ2-3; D gene unclear. The germline V gene encodes CDR1 MNHEY and CDR2 SVGAGI. V lost 7 bases to trimming and J lost 4 bases, with 9 bases between them. The CDR3 totals 12 residues. CDR3 sequence (DNA): TGTGCCAGCAACGCTGGAGCAGATACGCAGTATTTT. Protein sequence: CASNAGADTQYF.

The J gene is TRBJ1-6, the V gene TRBV29-1, with D unresolved. CDR1 and CDR2 (germline): SQVTM, ANQGSEA. Trimming left V 6 bases short and J 6 bases short, with 15 bases between. This CDR3 has 14 residues. CDR3 in amino acids: CSVREREINSPLHF. The CDR3 DNA sequence: TGCAGCGTGCGCGAAAGAGAGATTAATTCACCCCTCCACTTT.

The chain joins TRBV4-2 to TRBJ1-2, with 8 bases matching TRBD1. Germline V gene sequence: CDR1 LGHNA, CDR2 YNFKEQ. The CDR3 sequence is 13 residues long. Trimming removed 3 bases from V and 8 bases from J; junction bases left unmatched: 5. The DNA for the CDR3 is TGTGCCAGCAGCCAGCAGGGGGCGCAGGGCTACACCTTC. It codes for CASSQQGAQGYTF.